This T cell receptor (beta chain) is from a study of a mutant IDH1 vaccine in newly diagnosed glioma. Turning to the study itself: Most patients had radiochemotherapy with temozolomide before enrollment; others had one alone.

Time point denoted: week 5, during vaccination. What each vaccine dose contained was 300 ug of mutant IDH1 20-mer peptide, accompanied by topical imiquimod. Regarding this clone: What it binds is unknown.

Deletions cut 5 bases from V and 3 bases from J, with 10 bases between. CDR1 and CDR2 from the germline V gene are SGHAT and FQNNGV. This CDR3 contains 13 residues. TCRdb keeps only in-frame clones here, not all; method: immunoSEQ multiplex PCR. The table lists about 58,000 clones, around 80% of them singletons. The clonotype comes from a woman aged 45-59 years with glioma. The V and J genes are TRBV11-2 and TRBJ2-5; D might be TRBD1 (5 bases). Sequenced material: PBMCs, taken from a glioma patient whose treatment included an IDH1 peptide vaccine. Here the CDR3 reads CASSASGKETQYF. The DNA of the CDR3 is TGTGCCAGCAGCGCCTCAGGGAAAGAGACCCAGTACTTC.